This T cell receptor beta chain emerged from a study of PD-1 blockade in classical Hodgkin lymphoma. The study's findings and limits: In CD4+ cells, TCR diversity went up significantly by C4D1, but in CD8+ cells it did not. Partial responders and progressors had significantly lower baseline TCR diversity.

A word on this clone: Its antigen is still unknown.

Each patient experienced a relapse that followed autologous stem cell transplantation, and brentuximab vedotin exposure varied. Germline CDR1 reads SGDLS; CDR2 reads YYNGEE. Unmatched junction bases numbered 0, after V lost 0 bases and J lost 3 bases. The CDR3 is 13 residues long. The method was immunoSEQ multiplex PCR; TCRdb's version includes in-frame clones alone and lacks a portion of them. The repertoire includes approximately 65,000 clones, approximately 90% of them detected once, and around 13% sits in the top ten. This chain links TRBV9 with TRBJ2-7, with 7 bases matching TRBD1. The source material was peripheral blood mononuclear cells (PBMCs), sampled at baseline. The TCR comes from a human donor with classical Hodgkin lymphoma. The CDR3 DNA is TGTGCCAGCAGCGTAGGGGACAGCTACGAGCAGTACTTC. It codes for CASSVGDSYEQYF.